Below are 20 T cell receptor beta chains sequenced from a single sample in a study of T cells in Graves' hyperthyroidism and ophthalmopathy. RNA transcripts gave rise to amplified TCR beta CDR3 regions. First-round RT-PCR targeting the TCR CDR3 was performed with the HTBI primer set. MiXCR, run by TCRdb on the multiplex PCR reads, gives a single entry per CDR3 protein. The data hold under 400,000 distinct CDR3 sequences, with around 15% observed a single time. Sequences were obtained from blood. Source of these receptors: a woman aged 60 to 75 with Graves' ophthalmopathy.

This clonotype came up many times. V gene TRBV7-3 combines with J gene TRBJ2-7; TRBD1 might be the D (6 bases). The CDR3 is 15 amino acids. The V end lost 5 bases, the J end lost 4 bases, and 18 bases lay between the germline ends. CDR1 and CDR2 (germline): SGHTA, FQGTGA. The CDR3 loop is CASSPDSLEGYEQYF. The CDR3 DNA reads TGTGCCAGCAGCCCGGACAGTTTGGAAGGTTACGAGCAGTACTTC.

The table lists this clonotype with many counts. The chain links TRBV27 to TRBJ2-7; 16 bases line up with TRBD2. V lost 5 bases and J lost 6; bases outside the gene matches: 10. Germline loops: CDR1 MNHEY, CDR2 SMNVEV (reference sequence). The length of the CDR3 is 17 residues. The CDR3 loop is CASSRGLGLAGGREQYF. The DNA of the CDR3 is TGTGCCAGCAGTCGGGGCCTGGGACTAGCGGGAGGGCGCGAGCAGTACTTC.

The rearrangement uses TRBV28 and TRBJ2-1; 7 nucleotides match TRBD2. The CDR3 covers 16 residues. Germline V gives CDR1 MDHEN, CDR2 SYDVKM. Trimming took 4 bases from V and 6 from J; bases not matched to a gene: 12. CDR3 loop: CASSYYPSGGANEQFF. In DNA, the CDR3 is TGTGCCAGCAGTTACTACCCTAGCGGAGGGGCCAATGAGCAGTTCTTC.

This clonotype has a count of ten or more. The chain joins TRBV7-9 to TRBJ2-3; 9 bases are a match to TRBD2. This CDR3 region has 16 residues. CDR1 and CDR2 (germline): SEHNR, FQNEAQ (reference sequence). The V segment lost 0 bases and the J segment 6 bases; nucleotides outside the gene matches: 7. CDR3 in amino acids: CASSLAPLAGSDTQYF. CDR3 sequence (DNA): TGTGCCAGCAGCTTAGCCCCCCTAGCGGGATCGGATACGCAGTATTTT.

This clonotype came up many times. The chain has TRBV20-1 and TRBJ2-7; D possibly corresponds to TRBD1 (6 bases). V lost 1 base to trimming and J lost 3 bases, with 10 bases between them. This CDR3 has 13 amino acids. Germline assignment: CDR1 DFQATT and CDR2 SNEGSKA (reference sequence). CDR3 residues: CSARGPDSYEQYF. The CDR3 DNA sequence: TGCAGTGCTAGAGGCCCGGACAGCTACGAGCAGTACTTC.

The J gene is TRBJ1-3, the V gene TRBV3-1, with a possible D match to TRBD1 (6 bases). The ends were cut back, 4 bases at V and 4 bases at J, with 17 bases in the middle. In germline, CDR1 is LGHDT, CDR2 YNNKEL (reference sequence). CDR3 length: 16 residues. CDR3 nucleotides: TGTGCCAGCAGCCCCTTTTTTGGACAGTACGGAAACACCATATATTTT. This translates into CASSPFFGQYGNTIYF.

A few counts support this clonotype. The chain couples TRBV19 to TRBJ2-1; weak D call: TRBD2 (5 bases). Germline V lookup: CDR1 LNHDA, CDR2 SQIVND (reference sequence). Trimming pared 6 bases from V and 8 bases from J, leaving 20 bases between. The CDR3 sequence is 15 residues long. The CDR3 protein is CASSHLGSANYEQFF. CDR3 DNA: TGTGCCAGTAGCCACCTGGGGAGCGCCAATTATGAGCAGTTCTTC.

The sample holds a few counts of this clonotype. Sequence at one end of the junction differs from germline and may be a read error. This chain uses TRBV3-1 with TRBJ2-1; D is perhaps TRBD1 (6 bases). Germline values: CDR1 LGHDT, CDR2 YNNKEL (reference sequence). The CDR3 runs 15 residues. Here the CDR3 reads CASGQVEVGGNEQFF. The DNA for the CDR3 is TGTGCCAGCGGCCAAGTAGAAGTAGGGGGCAATGAGCAGTTCTTC.

This CDR3 is CASSLVAPLPGVSYEQYF. The CDR3 nucleotides read TGTGCCAGCAGCTTGGTTGCTCCCCTTCCAGGGGTATCCTACGAGCAGTACTTC. V usage is TRBV5-4 and J usage is TRBJ2-7; possible D gene TRBD1, 6 bases. V lost 0 bases to trimming and J lost 1 base, with 20 bases between them. Looked up from germline, CDR1 is SGHNT and CDR2 is YYREEE (reference sequence). The CDR3 sequence is 18 residues long. Looking up the rest from reference TRBV5-4 and TRBJ2-7 gives the full variable domain: ETGVTQSPTHLIKTRGQQVTLRCSSQSGHNTVSWYQQALGQGPQFIFQYYREEENGRGNFPPRFSGLQFPNYSSELNVNALELDDSALYLCASSLVAPLPGVSYEQYFGPGTRLTVT.

This clonotype was picked up many times. V and J are TRBV7-3 and TRBJ2-3; 11 bases align to TRBD2. The germline CDR1 and CDR2 sequences are SGHTA and FQGTGA. This CDR3 spans 15 amino acids. V shed 2 bases and J 10 bases; nucleotides not matched to a gene: 8. The chain's CDR3 is CASSLSGLAAGAQYF. The CDR3 DNA follows: TGTGCCAGCAGCTTATCGGGACTAGCGGCCGGGGCGCAGTATTTT.

J is TRBJ1-3 and V is TRBV5-1; TRBD1 is a possible D gene (5 bases). The CDR3 runs 16 residues. Deletions cut 0 bases from V and 0 bases from J, with 10 bases between. The germline CDR1 and CDR2 sequences are SGHRS and YFSETQ. CDR3 in DNA: TGCGCCAGCAGCTTGGATCCTAGGGGCTCTGGAAACACCATATATTTT. Its translation is CASSLDPRGSGNTIYF. The full variable domain, rest sourced from reference TRBV5-1 and TRBJ1-3, is KAGVTQTPRYLIKTRGQQVTLSCSPISGHRSVSWYQQTPGQGLQFLFEYFSETQRNKGNFPGRFSGRQFSNSRSEMNVSTLELGDSALYLCASSLDPRGSGNTIYFGEGSWLTVV.

This clonotype was seen many times. V gene TRBV25-1 combines with J gene TRBJ2-5; D uncertain. The V and J ends lost 6 bases and 5 bases respectively, with 7 bases between them. This CDR3 region has 11 residues. CDR1 and CDR2 (germline): MGHDK, SYGVNS. This chain's CDR3 is CASSARETQYF. CDR3 nucleotide sequence: TGTGCCAGCAGCGCCAGGGAGACCCAGTACTTC.

The chain uses TRBV19 and TRBJ1-4; D may be TRBD1 (6 bases). Per germline, CDR1 LNHDA and CDR2 SQIVND (reference sequence). The CDR3 loop spans 19 amino acids. Between the trimmed V and J ends, which lost 3 bases and 1 base, there was a span of 21 bases. CDR3 amino acids: CASSIGPLASRGTNEKLFF. The CDR3 DNA is TGTGCCAGTAGTATCGGACCCCTTGCGAGCAGGGGAACTAATGAAAAACTGTTTTTT.

This clonotype was seen ten or more times. The rearrangement links TRBV3-1 to TRBJ1-6, with unresolved D. Trimming removed 4 bases from V and 10 bases from J, with 14 bases in between. This CDR3 region has 14 residues. Germline values: CDR1 LGHDT, CDR2 YNNKEL (reference sequence). CDR3: CASSPGPNGSPLHF. The CDR3 nucleotides read TGTGCCAGCAGCCCGGGCCCTAACGGCTCACCCCTCCACTTT. The whole variable domain, remainder taken from reference TRBV3-1 and TRBJ1-6, is DTAVSQTPKYLVTQMGNDKSIKCEQNLGHDTMYWYKQDSKKFLKIMFSYNNKELIINETVPNRFSPKSPDKAHLNLHINSLELGDSAVYFCASSPGPNGSPLHFGNGTRLTVT.

This clonotype has only a few counts. V usage is TRBV19 and J usage is TRBJ2-1; TRBD2 is a possible D gene (6 bases). Germline CDR1 and CDR2: LNHDA and SQIVND (reference sequence). V was trimmed by 5 bases and J by 6 bases, leaving 17 bases between them. The CDR3 spans 15 residues. The CDR3 here is CASSVDREYGNEQFF. Written as DNA, the CDR3 is TGTGCCAGTAGTGTCGACCGGGAGTACGGCAATGAGCAGTTCTTC.

The V call is TRBV7-9, the J call TRBJ1-1, with D unresolved. Per the germline V gene, CDR1 is SEHNR and CDR2 is FQNEAQ (reference sequence). The CDR3 spans 14 residues. Trimming pared 7 bases from V and 5 bases from J, leaving 17 bases between. CDR3 bases: TGTGCCAGCACCCCGGTGGGGTTAGGGACTGAAGCTTTCTTT. It translates to CASTPVGLGTEAFF.

Many counts were recorded for this clonotype. The CDR3, as DNA: TGTGCAGCGGGTCTGGGGGAGACCCAGTACTTC. It encodes CAAGLGETQYF. This chain uses TRBV6-1 with TRBJ2-5, with a possible D match to TRBD2 (6 bases). This CDR3 has 11 amino acids. Per the germline V gene, CDR1 is MNHNS and CDR2 is SASEGT.

This clonotype was picked up a small number of times. Given a much more abundant clone one base away, this may be a read error. The chain carries TRBV29-1 and TRBJ2-1; TRBD2 agrees at 12 bases. The CDR3 loop spans 13 amino acids. Germline CDR1 is SQVTM and CDR2 is ANQGSEA. The CDR3 is CSATSGGYNEQLF. In nucleotides, the CDR3 is TGCAGCGCTACTAGCGGGGGGTACAATGAGCAGCTCTTC.

This clonotype has ten or more counts. The rearrangement uses TRBV5-1 and TRBJ2-7; D not resolved. Germline V lookup: CDR1 SGHRS, CDR2 YFSETQ. The V end was cut by 0 bases, the J end by 1 base, with 11 bases between. This CDR3 comprises 15 residues. The CDR3 DNA reads TGCGCCAGCAGCTTGGAAGGAAGCGTTTCCTACGAGCAGTACTTC. Residues: CASSLEGSVSYEQYF.

This clonotype has at least ten counts. The chain joins TRBV2 to TRBJ1-5; 10 bases are a match to TRBD1. J was trimmed by 3 bases and V by 7 bases; bases with no gene match: 6. Per the germline V gene, CDR1 is SNHLY and CDR2 is FYNNEI. CDR3 length equals 15 residues. The CDR3, as DNA: TGTGCCAGCAAAACCGGGACAGGGGTCAATCAGCCCCAGCATTTT. Its translation: CASKTGTGVNQPQHF.